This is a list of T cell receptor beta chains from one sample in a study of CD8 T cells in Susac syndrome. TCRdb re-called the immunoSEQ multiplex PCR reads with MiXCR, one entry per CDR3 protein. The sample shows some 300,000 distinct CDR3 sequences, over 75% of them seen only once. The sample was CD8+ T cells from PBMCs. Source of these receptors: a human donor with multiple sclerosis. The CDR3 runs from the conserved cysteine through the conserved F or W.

CASSIDPGDPRREQYF | TRBJ2-7 | TRBV19
CASSQLGGGVSTEAFF | TRBJ1-1 | TRBV4-3
CASSYSRASANEQFF | TRBJ2-1 | TRBV6-5
CASSADTTYEQYF | TRBJ2-7 | TRBV13
CASSSSGSPRAGEQFF | TRBJ2-1 | TRBV9
CASSLELNAGELFF | TRBJ2-2 | TRBV7-9
CSARDGEQASYEQYF | TRBJ2-7 | TRBV20-1
CASSFRQGNEQFF | TRBJ2-1 | TRBV5-5
CASSPGLSNEQFF | TRBJ2-1 | TRBV4-3
CASRSLRGSYGYTF | TRBJ1-2 | TRBV28
CASTPGTQLLGNQPQHF | TRBJ1-5 | TRBV16
CASSSAKLAGGLMFFYEQYF | TRBJ2-7 | TRBV27